What follows are 19 T cell receptor beta chains derived from one specimen sequenced in a study of T cell responses to AZD1222 COVID-19 vaccine. Only in-frame clones appear in the TCRdb table, and some are missing; sequencing was by immunoSEQ multiplex PCR. Among some 120,000 clones listed, roughly 86% were seen once. Sequences were derived from peripheral blood, sampled on day 0 of AZD1222 vaccination. Receptors originate from an adult in good health.

V usage is TRBV10-3 and J usage is TRBJ2-5, with D unclear. The length of the CDR3 is 14 residues. Trimming removed 0 bases at V and 5 bases at J, with 10 bases between. Germline V gene sequence: CDR1 ENHRY, CDR2 SYGVKD. CDR3 bases: TGTGCCATCAGTGAGTCTACAGAGAGGGAGACCCAGTACTTC. Protein: CAISESTERETQYF.

The chain joins TRBV5-4 to TRBJ2-2; 7 nucleotides line up with TRBD1. Trimming cost V 1 base and J 7 bases; bases outside gene matches: 7. The CDR3 has 15 residues. Per germline, CDR1 SGHNT and CDR2 YYREEE (reference sequence). The CDR3 spells CASSLLTQGSGELFF. The CDR3 DNA reads TGTGCCAGCAGCTTGTTGACACAGGGGAGCGGGGAGCTGTTTTTT.

The chain has TRBV27 and TRBJ2-3; tentatively, D is TRBD2 (6 bases). Looked up from germline, CDR1 is MNHEY and CDR2 is SMNVEV (reference sequence). Trimming removed 3 bases from V and 0 bases from J, with 10 bases in between. The CDR3 runs 15 residues. For the CDR3, the DNA is TGTGCCAGCAGTTTCGGGGGACCCAGCACAGATACGCAGTATTTT. This translates into CASSFGGPSTDTQYF.

This clone was seen only a few times. This chain joins TRBV28 and TRBJ1-2, with D unclear. V lost 2 bases and J lost 4, with 11 bases in between. Germline CDR1 MDHEN, CDR2 SYDVKM. This CDR3 has 14 residues. CDR3 DNA: TGTGCCAGCAGTTTACGTCACCGTACCTATGGCTACACCTTC. This encodes CASSLRHRTYGYTF.

The J gene is TRBJ2-1, the V gene TRBV6-2 or TRBV6-3, with D perhaps TRBD1 (7 bases). The V gene lost 2 bases and the J gene lost 8 bases, with 25 bases spanning the gap. CDR3 length equals 18 residues. CDR1 and CDR2 (germline): MNHEY, SVGEGT. CDR3 protein: CASSYQPGGRPFEDEQFF. CDR3 coding DNA: TGTGCCAGCAGTTACCAACCAGGGGGGAGGCCCTTCGAGGATGAGCAGTTCTTC.

The rearrangement links TRBV3-1 (or the pseudogene TRBV3-2) to TRBJ2-1; 8 bases agree with TRBD1. Germline-derived CDR1 and CDR2 are LGHDT and YNNKEL (reference sequence). The J segment lost 3 bases and the V segment lost 4 bases, leaving 11 bases of the junction unmatched. The CDR3 has 17 amino acids. The CDR3 coding sequence is TGTGCCAGCAGCCGGGGGACAGGCGAGCTAGGCTACAATGAGCAGTTCTTC. Translating it yields CASSRGTGELGYNEQFF.

This clone has only a few counts. The genes are TRBV19 and TRBJ2-7; 7 bases are a match to TRBD2. Trimming at V came to 1 base and at J to 4 bases, leaving 1 base not matched to a gene. CDR1 is LNHDA, CDR2 SQIVND, per germline (reference sequence). This CDR3 region has 13 residues. The CDR3, as DNA: TGTGCCAGTAGTATAGGGGAGGGTTACGAGCAGTACTTC. Translated, it gives CASSIGEGYEQYF.

This clone has a single count. This chain joins TRBV19 and TRBJ1-6; D might be TRBD1 (6 bases). This CDR3 spans 14 amino acids. V gave up 10 bases and J gave up 5 bases, with 15 bases separating them. From germline, CDR1 is LNHDA and CDR2 SQIVND (reference sequence). CDR3 DNA sequence: TGTGCCACCAAACAGGGCAGGAATAATTCACCCCTCCACTTT. This gives the protein CATKQGRNNSPLHF.

The chain links TRBV5-4 to TRBJ2-7, with 10 nucleotides matching TRBD2. Germline V gene data show CDR1 as SGHNT and CDR2 as YYREEE (reference sequence). Losses at the gene ends were 1 base for V and 3 bases for J; bases not matched to a gene: 1. The CDR3 is 14 residues long. CDR3 bases: TGTGCCAGCAGCTTGAGGACTAGCGGCTACGAGCAGTACTTC. Residues: CASSLRTSGYEQYF.

Regarding this clone: Other DNA sequences in this sample translate to the same CDR3. This rearrangement joins TRBV12-3 or TRBV12-4 to TRBJ1-1; D not resolved. This CDR3 comprises 12 residues. The V and J ends lost 1 base and 3 bases respectively, with 3 bases between them. The CDR3 nucleotides read TGTGCCAGCAGTTTAGGCTACACTGAAGCTTTCTTT. This codes for CASSLGYTEAFF.

This rearrangement joins TRBV6-2 or TRBV6-3 to TRBJ1-6, with D hard to call. Trimming removed 2 bases from V and 7 bases from J, with 9 bases in between. This CDR3 contains 14 residues. Germline CDR1 MNHEY, CDR2 SVGEGT. CDR3 bases: TGTGCCAGCAGTTACCGGGCAGAAAATTCACCCCTCCACTTT. Residues: CASSYRAENSPLHF.

This rearrangement joins TRBV7-2 to TRBJ1-5; possible D gene TRBD1, 5 bases. This CDR3 contains 13 residues. Germline values: CDR1 SGHTA, CDR2 FQGNSA. Trimming took 5 bases from V and 4 from J, leaving 9 bases between them. The CDR3 region has the DNA TGTGCCAGCAGCGCGGACAATAATCAGCCCCAGCATTTT. Protein sequence: CASSADNNQPQHF.

This clone is a singleton in its sample. The rearrangement uses TRBV4-3 and TRBJ2-2; the D is unclear. The germline gives CDR1 LGHNA, CDR2 YSLEER. With 4 bases removed from V and 6 bases from J, the gap between germline ends came to 9 bases. The CDR3 totals 13 residues. DNA of the CDR3: TGCGCCAGCAGCCGAGTGTGGGCCGGGGAGCTGTTTTTT. It specifies CASSRVWAGELFF.

The V and J genes are TRBV19 and TRBJ2-3; D is unresolved. Per the germline V gene, CDR1 is LNHDA and CDR2 is SQIVND (reference sequence). The CDR3 consists of 14 residues. V shed 3 bases and J shed 6 bases, with 13 bases lying between them. The CDR3 DNA reads TGTGCCAGTAGTATCTCCCTCCGATGGGATACGCAGTATTTT. It codes for CASSISLRWDTQYF.

The V and J genes are TRBV4-2 and TRBJ2-7; no clear D. Germline V gene data show CDR1 as LGHNA and CDR2 as YNFKEQ. V lost 0 bases and J 0 bases, leaving 9 bases between the germline ends. This CDR3 comprises 15 residues. In DNA, the CDR3 is TGTGCCAGCAGCCAAGATGCCCAAAGCTCCTACGAGCAGTACTTC. Translated: CASSQDAQSSYEQYF.

The chain carries TRBV3-1 (or the pseudogene TRBV3-2) and TRBJ2-1, with D possibly matching TRBD2 (5 bases). Deletions cut 1 base from V and 0 bases from J, with 13 bases between. Germline CDR1 reads LGHDT; CDR2 reads YNNKEL (reference sequence). This CDR3 spans 17 amino acids. CDR3 coding DNA: TGTGCCAGCAGCCAAGCTCCGGGCACTAGCTCCTACAATGAGCAGTTCTTC. Residues: CASSQAPGTSSYNEQFF.

The CDR3 region is CASSFSRQAGELFF. In DNA, the CDR3 is TGCGCCAGCAGCTTCAGCCGCCAGGCCGGGGAGCTGTTTTTT. This chain joins TRBV5-1 and TRBJ2-2, with D unclear. The V end lost 2 bases, the J end lost 6 bases, and 11 bases lay between the germline ends. The CDR3 runs 14 residues. The germline V gene encodes CDR1 SGHRS and CDR2 YFSETQ.

The chain uses TRBV6-5 and TRBJ1-2, with D maybe TRBD1 (5 bases). CDR1 is MNHEY, CDR2 SVGAGI, per germline. The CDR3 loop spans 15 amino acids. V gave up 5 bases and J gave up 4 bases, with 17 bases separating them. Written as DNA, the CDR3 is TGTGCCAGCAGTCGGCGGACCTGGGGCGTCTATGGCTACACCTTC. Translation: CASSRRTWGVYGYTF.

This chain joins TRBV11-2 and TRBJ1-2; 7 bases align to TRBD1. The V and J ends lost 4 bases and 3 bases, in that order; junction bases with no gene match: 14. CDR3 size: 17 residues. Germline V gene lookup returns CDR1 SGHAT and CDR2 FQNNGV. CDR3 in DNA: TGTGCCAGCAGCTGGCCACCGGGACAGCGTAGCCACTATGGCTACACCTTC. Amino acid sequence: CASSWPPGQRSHYGYTF. The complete variable domain, with remaining parts taken from reference TRBV11-2 and TRBJ1-2, reads EAGVAQSPRYKIIEKRQSVAFWCNPISGHATLYWYQQILGQGPKLLIQFQNNGVVDDSQLPKDRFSAERLKGVDSTLKIQPAKLEDSAVYLCASSWPPGQRSHYGYTFGSGTRLTVV.